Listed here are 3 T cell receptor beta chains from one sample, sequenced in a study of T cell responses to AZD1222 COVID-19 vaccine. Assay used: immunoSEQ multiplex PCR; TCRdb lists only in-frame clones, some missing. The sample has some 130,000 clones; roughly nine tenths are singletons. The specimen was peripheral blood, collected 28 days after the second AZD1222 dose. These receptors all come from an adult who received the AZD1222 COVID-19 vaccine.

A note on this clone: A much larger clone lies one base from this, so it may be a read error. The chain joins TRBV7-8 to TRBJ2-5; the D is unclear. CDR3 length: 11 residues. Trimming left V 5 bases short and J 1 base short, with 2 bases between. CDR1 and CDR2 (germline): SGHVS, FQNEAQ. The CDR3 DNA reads TGTGCCAGCAGCCCCCAAGAGACCCAGTACTTC. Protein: CASSPQETQYF.

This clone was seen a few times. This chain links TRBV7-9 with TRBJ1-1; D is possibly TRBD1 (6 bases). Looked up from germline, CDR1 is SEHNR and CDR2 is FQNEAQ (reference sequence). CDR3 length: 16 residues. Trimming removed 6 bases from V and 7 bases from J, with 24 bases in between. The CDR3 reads CASSFGLRPGEDEAFF. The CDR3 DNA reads TGTGCCAGCAGTTTTGGGCTCCGCCCAGGGGAGGATGAAGCTTTCTTT.

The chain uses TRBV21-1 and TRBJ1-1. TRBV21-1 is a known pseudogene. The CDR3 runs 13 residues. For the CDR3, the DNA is TGTGCCAGGGGGGGAAGTTTCAACACTGAAGCTTTCTTT. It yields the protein CARGGSFNTEAFF.